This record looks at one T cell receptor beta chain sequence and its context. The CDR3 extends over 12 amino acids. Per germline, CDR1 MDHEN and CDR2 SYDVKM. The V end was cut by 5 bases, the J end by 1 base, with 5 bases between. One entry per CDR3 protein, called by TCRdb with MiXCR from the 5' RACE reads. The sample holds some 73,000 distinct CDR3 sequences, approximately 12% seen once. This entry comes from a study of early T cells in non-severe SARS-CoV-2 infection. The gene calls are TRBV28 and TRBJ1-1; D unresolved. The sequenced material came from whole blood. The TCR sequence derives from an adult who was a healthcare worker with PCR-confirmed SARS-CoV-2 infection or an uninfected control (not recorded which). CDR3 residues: CASSTENTEAFF. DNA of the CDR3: TGTGCCAGCAGTACAGAGAACACTGAAGCTTTCTTT.